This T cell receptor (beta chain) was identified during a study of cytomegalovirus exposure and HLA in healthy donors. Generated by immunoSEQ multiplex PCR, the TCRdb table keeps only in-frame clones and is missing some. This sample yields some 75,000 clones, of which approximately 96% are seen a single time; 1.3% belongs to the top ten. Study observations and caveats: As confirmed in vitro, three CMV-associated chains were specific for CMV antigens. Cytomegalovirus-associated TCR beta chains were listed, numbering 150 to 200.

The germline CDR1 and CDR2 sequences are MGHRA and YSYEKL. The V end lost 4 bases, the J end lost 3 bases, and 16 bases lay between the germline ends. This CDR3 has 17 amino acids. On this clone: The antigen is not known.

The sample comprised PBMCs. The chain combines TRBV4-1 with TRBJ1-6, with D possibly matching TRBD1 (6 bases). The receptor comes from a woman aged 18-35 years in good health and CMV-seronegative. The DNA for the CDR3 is TGCGCCAGCAGCCCGAAACCCGGGGGGCTCTATAATTCACCCCTCCACTTT. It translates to CASSPKPGGLYNSPLHF.